This section outlines one TCR beta chain sequence together with its context. Germline V gene data show CDR1 as MNHEY and CDR2 as SVGAGI. The CDR3 consists of 14 residues. Trimming removed 5 bases at V and 8 bases at J, with 18 bases between. The data were taken from a study of blood T cell repertoires in COVID-19. Some clones are missing from TCRdb's copy, which holds only in-frame ones; the method was immunoSEQ multiplex PCR. The sample has some 46,000 clones; approximately 88% are singletons. Sample: peripheral blood. This clonotype originated in a man aged 50 or older with acute or convalescent COVID-19. The V gene is TRBV6-5, the J gene TRBJ1-1, with a tentative D call TRBD1 (6 bases). This chain's CDR3 is CASSKSGQKSEAFF. CDR3 coding DNA: TGTGCCAGCAGTAAATCGGGACAAAAATCGGAAGCTTTCTTT.